The 23 T cell receptor beta chains below were found in one sample sequenced in a study of cytomegalovirus exposure and HLA in healthy donors. 60 Vbeta and 13 Jbeta primers were used in PCR. This table comes from immunoSEQ multiplex PCR, and its TCRdb copy is limited to in-frame clones, with some not included. The repertoire holds some 150,000 clones, with roughly four fifths as singletons. Input material: PBMCs. These receptors were obtained from a man between 18 and 29 years old in good health and CMV-seropositive.

This chain uses TRBV9 with TRBJ1-2; D gene ambiguous. Trimming left V 3 bases short and J 6 bases short, with 18 bases between. This CDR3 is 15 amino acids long. Germline CDR1 and CDR2: SGDLS and YYNGEE. CDR3 nucleotides: TGTGCCAGCAGCGCCCCCCGCCGGCGACTCGATGGCTACACCTTC. Translated, it gives CASSAPRRRLDGYTF.

This rearrangement joins TRBV11-2 to TRBJ2-3; D is ambiguous. CDR3 length equals 18 residues. V was pared by 1 base and J by 2 bases, with 19 bases between. CDR1 and CDR2 (germline): SGHAT, FQNNGV. The CDR3 region is CASSLAPRGRSVTDTQYF. The CDR3 coding sequence is TGTGCCAGCAGCTTAGCCCCTCGCGGCAGAAGTGTCACAGATACGCAGTATTTT.

The chain has TRBV6-4 and TRBJ1-5, with D maybe TRBD1 (6 bases). V lost 3 bases and J lost 0, with 9 bases in between. The CDR3 extends over 15 amino acids. Germline V gives CDR1 MRHNA, CDR2 SNTAGT. The CDR3 region is CASSEDSYSNQPQHF. The CDR3 coding sequence is TGTGCCAGCAGTGAGGACAGTTATAGCAATCAGCCCCAGCATTTT.

This chain links TRBV2 with TRBJ2-5, with TRBD1 as a possible D gene (5 bases). V lost 2 bases and J 3 bases, leaving 7 bases between the germline ends. This CDR3 contains 13 residues. Germline assignment: CDR1 SNHLY and CDR2 FYNNEI. DNA of the CDR3: TGTGCCAGCAGTGAACTAGGGGAAGAGACCCAGTACTTC. Its translation: CASSELGEETQYF. The whole variable domain, remainder taken from reference TRBV2 and TRBJ2-5, is EPEVTQTPSHQVTQMGQEVILRCVPISNHLYFYWYRQILGQKVEFLVSFYNNEISEKSEIFDDQFSVERPDGSNFTLKIRSTKLEDSAMYFCASSELGEETQYFGPGTRLLVL.

V and J are TRBV18 and TRBJ2-2; tentative D call: TRBD2 (5 bases). This CDR3 comprises 15 residues. The ends were cut back, 3 bases at V and 0 bases at J, with 8 bases in the middle. CDR1 is KGHSH and CDR2 is LQKENI in the germline V gene. This CDR3 is CASSPPGSNTGELFF. Here the CDR3 DNA reads TGTGCCAGCTCACCTCCGGGATCGAACACCGGGGAGCTGTTTTTT.

J is TRBJ2-7 and V is TRBV28; 12 nucleotides line up with TRBD2. The CDR3 is made up of 16 amino acids. Looked up from germline, CDR1 is MDHEN and CDR2 is SYDVKM. V lost 7 bases and J lost 2; bases outside the gene matches: 9. In DNA, the CDR3 is TGTGCCAGCACCCTGGGGACTAGCGGGTCCACCTACGAGCAGTACTTC. Translating gives CASTLGTSGSTYEQYF.

The chain couples TRBV10-3 to TRBJ2-6; D unresolved. There are 18 residues in the CDR3. Trimming took 2 bases from V and 0 from J, leaving 14 bases between them. Per germline, CDR1 ENHRY and CDR2 SYGVKD. The CDR3 reads CAISETWLRSSGANVLTF. Written as DNA, the CDR3 is TGTGCCATCAGTGAGACTTGGTTGAGGAGCTCTGGGGCCAACGTCCTGACTTTC.

This chain joins TRBV2 and TRBJ1-4; D not resolved. This CDR3 comprises 16 residues. Germline V gene lookup returns CDR1 SNHLY and CDR2 FYNNEI. V was shortened by 4 bases and J by 0 bases, with 12 bases between the two germline ends. The CDR3 region has the DNA TGTGCCAGCAGTGTCCGGCGGGTTGCAACTAATGAAAAACTGTTTTTT. Translated, it gives CASSVRRVATNEKLFF.

This clone turned up a few times. This chain joins TRBV28 and TRBJ2-7; 7 nucleotides match TRBD1. J gave up 6 bases and V 7 bases, and 6 bases lay outside the gene matches. This CDR3 spans 12 amino acids. Per germline, CDR1 MDHEN and CDR2 SYDVKM. The CDR3 DNA follows: TGTGCCAGCACCGAAGGGGGCTCCGAGCAGTACTTC. This codes for CASTEGGSEQYF.

The V gene is TRBV5-1, the J gene TRBJ2-2; TRBD2 matches 8 bases. Trimming took 5 bases from V and 2 from J; bases not matched to a gene: 5. Germline assignment: CDR1 SGHRS and CDR2 YFSETQ. CDR3 length: 15 amino acids. The CDR3 DNA reads as TGCGCCAGCAGAGAGACTAGCGCAAACACCGGGGAGCTGTTTTTT. This translates into CASRETSANTGELFF.

The chain has TRBV30 and TRBJ1-5, with D perhaps matching TRBD1 (5 bases). CDR3 size: 13 residues. Trimming stripped 5 bases from V and 4 bases from J, with 12 bases between. The germline gives CDR1 GTSNPN, CDR2 SVGIG (reference sequence). DNA of the CDR3: TGTGCCTGGCAGGACGGGGGGAATCAGCCCCAGCATTTT. It codes for CAWQDGGNQPQHF.

This chain uses TRBV28 with TRBJ1-3, with D perhaps TRBD1 (5 bases). V dropped 6 bases and J dropped 2 bases, with 17 bases sitting between them. CDR1 is MDHEN, CDR2 SYDVKM, per germline. This CDR3 is built from 16 residues. In DNA, the CDR3 is TGTGCCAGCAGGCCCTCGGGGGTACGGACTGGAAACACCATATATTTT. Encoded protein: CASRPSGVRTGNTIYF.

The chain has TRBV6-6 and TRBJ2-7; weak D call: TRBD1 (6 bases). CDR3 length: 14 residues. Germline V gene data show CDR1 as MNHNY and CDR2 as SVGAGI (reference sequence). V lost 7 bases and J 1 base, leaving 14 bases between the germline ends. The DNA for the CDR3 is TGTGCCAGCACGTACAGGGCAGGGTCCTACGAGCAGTACTTC. It yields the protein CASTYRAGSYEQYF.

The sample holds one count of this clone. This chain uses TRBV29-1 with TRBJ1-5; D is possibly TRBD1 (6 bases). Trimming left V 4 bases short and J 6 bases short, with 16 bases between. Looked up from germline, CDR1 is SQVTM and CDR2 is ANQGSEA. This CDR3 has 14 amino acids. The CDR3 DNA reads TGCAGCGTTGGCAGTCTGGGGGCCGGTCAGCCCCAGCATTTT. The encoded protein is CSVGSLGAGQPQHF.

This clone was picked up one time. J is TRBJ1-4 and V is TRBV30, with no clear D. CDR3 length: 13 amino acids. Germline values: CDR1 GTSNPN, CDR2 SVGIG (reference sequence). DNA of the CDR3: TGTGCTCAAAAGGAGGACGGTAATGAAAAACTGTTTTTT. Translating gives CAQKEDGNEKLFF.

In this sample, this clone turned up a few times. At the DNA level, this CDR3 is encoded by other sequences in the same sample as well. This chain uses TRBV18 with TRBJ1-1; 9 bases line up with TRBD1. The CDR3 length is 14 residues. The ends lost 3 bases at V and 5 bases at J; junction bases unmatched: 4. Germline V gene data show CDR1 as KGHSH and CDR2 as LQKENI. As DNA, the CDR3 is TGTGCCAGCTCACCGGGACAGGGTGGTACTGAAGCTTTCTTT. It is translated as CASSPGQGGTEAFF. The full variable domain, with the rest looked up from reference TRBV18 and TRBJ1-1, is NAGVMQNPRHLVRRRGQEARLRCSPMKGHSHVYWYRQLPEEGLKFMVYLQKENIIDESGMPKERFSAEFPKEGPSILRIQQVVRGDSAAYFCASSPGQGGTEAFFGQGTRLTVV.

The CDR3 loop is CASRYSDRLSYEQYF. CDR3 DNA: TGTGCCAGCAGGTACAGCGACAGGTTAAGCTACGAGCAGTACTTC. V usage is TRBV28 and J usage is TRBJ2-7; the D gene is possibly TRBD1 (6 bases). Germline V gene lookup returns CDR1 MDHEN and CDR2 SYDVKM. V lost 6 bases and J 3 bases, leaving 18 bases between the germline ends. The CDR3 has 15 residues.

A note on this clone: The sample carries other DNA sequences with the same CDR3. This chain links TRBV28 with TRBJ2-7, with 8 bases fitting TRBD2. CDR3 length: 14 amino acids. With V trimmed by 3 bases and J by 2 bases, 3 bases remained unmatched. Per germline, CDR1 MDHEN and CDR2 SYDVKM. The CDR3 nucleotides read TGTGCCAGCAGTTTGAGCGGGAGCCCCTACGAGCAGTACTTC. This sequence encodes CASSLSGSPYEQYF.

The V call is TRBV19, the J call TRBJ1-5; D unclear. The CDR3 runs to 14 residues. The germline CDR1 and CDR2 sequences are LNHDA and SQIVND (reference sequence). V was shortened by 5 bases and J by 4 bases, with 12 bases between the two germline ends. CDR3 bases: TGTGCCAGTAGTCCCCGAGGAGGGAATCAGCCCCAGCATTTT. It encodes CASSPRGGNQPQHF.

This chain uses TRBV20-1 with TRBJ2-5; possibly TRBD2 for D (5 bases). The CDR3 is 10 residues long. Between the trimmed V and J ends, which lost 7 bases and 4 bases, there was a span of 7 bases. CDR1 and CDR2 (germline): DFQATT, SNEGSKA (reference sequence). The CDR3 here is CSERAETQYF. The CDR3 DNA reads TGCAGTGAGAGGGCAGAGACCCAGTACTTC.

The rearrangement links TRBV2 to TRBJ2-1, with 13 bases lining up with TRBD2. The CDR3 consists of 17 residues. In germline, CDR1 is SNHLY, CDR2 FYNNEI. Trimming took 6 bases from V and 2 from J; bases not matched to a gene: 7. The CDR3 sequence: CASSDGLAGAAYNEQFF. The CDR3 DNA is TGTGCCAGCAGCGACGGACTAGCGGGGGCGGCCTACAATGAGCAGTTCTTC.

The chain uses TRBV5-4 and TRBJ2-7, with D uncertain. The CDR3 length is 14 residues. Per germline, CDR1 SGHNT and CDR2 YYREEE (reference sequence). The V gene lost 0 bases and the J gene lost 5 bases, with 12 bases spanning the gap. CDR3 loop: CASSLDPPLDEQYF. DNA for the CDR3: TGTGCCAGCAGCTTGGACCCCCCACTCGACGAGCAGTACTTC.

The gene calls are TRBV5-4 and TRBJ2-2; TRBD1 might be the D (6 bases). Germline V lookup: CDR1 SGHNT, CDR2 YYREEE (reference sequence). This CDR3 is 12 amino acids long. The V end was cut by 4 bases, the J end by 6 bases, with 7 bases between. The CDR3 sequence is CASSEGAGELFF. CDR3 in DNA: TGTGCCAGCAGCGAGGGGGCCGGGGAGCTGTTTTTT.